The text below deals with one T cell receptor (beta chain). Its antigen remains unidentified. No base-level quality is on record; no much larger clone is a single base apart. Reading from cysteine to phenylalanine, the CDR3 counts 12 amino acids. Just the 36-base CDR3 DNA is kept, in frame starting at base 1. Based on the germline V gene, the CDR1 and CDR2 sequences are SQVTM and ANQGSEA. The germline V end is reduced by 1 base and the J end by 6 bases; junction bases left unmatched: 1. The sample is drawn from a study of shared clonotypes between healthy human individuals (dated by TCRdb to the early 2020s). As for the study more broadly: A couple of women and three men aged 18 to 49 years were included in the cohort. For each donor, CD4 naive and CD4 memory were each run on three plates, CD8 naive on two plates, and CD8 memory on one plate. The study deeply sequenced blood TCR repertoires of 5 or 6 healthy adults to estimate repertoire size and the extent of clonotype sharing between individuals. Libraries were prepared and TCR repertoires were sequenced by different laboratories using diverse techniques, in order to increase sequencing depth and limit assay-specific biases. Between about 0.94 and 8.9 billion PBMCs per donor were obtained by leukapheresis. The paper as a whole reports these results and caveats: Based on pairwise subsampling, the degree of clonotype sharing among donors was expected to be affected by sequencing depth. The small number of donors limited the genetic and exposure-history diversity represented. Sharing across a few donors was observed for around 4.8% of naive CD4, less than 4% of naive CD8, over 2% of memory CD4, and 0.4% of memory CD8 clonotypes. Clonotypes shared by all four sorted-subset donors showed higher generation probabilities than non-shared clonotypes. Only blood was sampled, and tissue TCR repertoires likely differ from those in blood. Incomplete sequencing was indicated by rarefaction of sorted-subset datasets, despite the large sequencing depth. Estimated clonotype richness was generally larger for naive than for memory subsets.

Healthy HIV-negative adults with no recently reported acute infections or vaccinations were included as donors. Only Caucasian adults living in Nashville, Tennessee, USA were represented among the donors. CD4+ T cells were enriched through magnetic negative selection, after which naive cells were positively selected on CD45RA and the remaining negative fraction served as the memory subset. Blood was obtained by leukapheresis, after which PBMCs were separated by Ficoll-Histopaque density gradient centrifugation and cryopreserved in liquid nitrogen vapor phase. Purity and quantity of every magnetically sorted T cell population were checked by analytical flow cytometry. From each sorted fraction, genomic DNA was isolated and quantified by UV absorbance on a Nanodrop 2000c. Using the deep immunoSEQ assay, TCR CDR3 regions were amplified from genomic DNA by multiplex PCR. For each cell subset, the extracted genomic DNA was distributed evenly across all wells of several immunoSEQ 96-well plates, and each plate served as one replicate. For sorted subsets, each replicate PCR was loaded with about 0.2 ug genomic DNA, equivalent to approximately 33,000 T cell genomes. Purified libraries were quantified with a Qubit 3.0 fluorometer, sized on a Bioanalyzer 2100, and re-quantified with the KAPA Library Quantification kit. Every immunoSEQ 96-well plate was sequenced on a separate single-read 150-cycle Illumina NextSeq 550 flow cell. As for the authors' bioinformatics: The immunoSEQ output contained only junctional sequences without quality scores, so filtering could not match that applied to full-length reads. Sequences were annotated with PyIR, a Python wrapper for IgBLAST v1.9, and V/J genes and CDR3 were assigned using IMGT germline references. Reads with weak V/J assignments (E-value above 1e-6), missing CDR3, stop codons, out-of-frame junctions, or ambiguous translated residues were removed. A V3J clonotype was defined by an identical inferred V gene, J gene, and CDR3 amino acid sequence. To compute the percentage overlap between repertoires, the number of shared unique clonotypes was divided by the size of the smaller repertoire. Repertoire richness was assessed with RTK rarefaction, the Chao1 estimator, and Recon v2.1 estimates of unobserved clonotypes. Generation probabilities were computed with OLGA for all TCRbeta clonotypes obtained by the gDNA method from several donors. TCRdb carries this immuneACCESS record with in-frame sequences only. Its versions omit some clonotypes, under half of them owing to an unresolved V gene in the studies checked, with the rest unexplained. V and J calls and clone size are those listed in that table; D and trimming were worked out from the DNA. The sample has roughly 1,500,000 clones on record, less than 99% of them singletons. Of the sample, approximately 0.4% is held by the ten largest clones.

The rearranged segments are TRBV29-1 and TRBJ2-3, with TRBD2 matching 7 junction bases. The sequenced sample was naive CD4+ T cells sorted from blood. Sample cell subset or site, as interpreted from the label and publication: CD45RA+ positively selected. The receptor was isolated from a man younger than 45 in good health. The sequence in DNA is TGCAGCGTTGAAGTCGGGGGGGATACGCAGTATTTT. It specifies CSVEVGGDTQYF.